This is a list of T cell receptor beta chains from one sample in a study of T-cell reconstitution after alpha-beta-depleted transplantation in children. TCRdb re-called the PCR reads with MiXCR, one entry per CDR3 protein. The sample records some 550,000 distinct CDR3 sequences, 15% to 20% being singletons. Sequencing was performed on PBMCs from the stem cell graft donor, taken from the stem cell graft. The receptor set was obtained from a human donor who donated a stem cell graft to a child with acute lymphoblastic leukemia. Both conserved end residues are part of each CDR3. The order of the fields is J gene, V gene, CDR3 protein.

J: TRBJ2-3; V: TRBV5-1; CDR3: CASSPVAGGPPRSTQYF
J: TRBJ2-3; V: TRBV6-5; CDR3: CASATGTDTQYF
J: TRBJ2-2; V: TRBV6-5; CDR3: CASSYTSGRRDTGELFF
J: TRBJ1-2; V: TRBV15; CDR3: CATSRRQGEYGYTF
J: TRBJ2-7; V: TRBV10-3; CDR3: CAISESDRGYEQYF
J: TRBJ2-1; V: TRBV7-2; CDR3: CASSLGVAGGDEQFF
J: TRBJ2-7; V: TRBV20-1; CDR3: CSACDRNSYEQYF
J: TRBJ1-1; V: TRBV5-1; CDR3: CASSLVGLGGHFGAFF
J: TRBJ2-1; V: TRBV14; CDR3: CASSQEWAVTYNEQFF
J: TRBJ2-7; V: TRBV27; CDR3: CASSFVGGVEQYF
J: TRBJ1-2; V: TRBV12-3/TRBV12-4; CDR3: CASNAAGVGYTF
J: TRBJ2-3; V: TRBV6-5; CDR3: CASSYHPTGGVNRTDTQYF
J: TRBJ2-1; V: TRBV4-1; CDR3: CASSQVIWALGEQFF
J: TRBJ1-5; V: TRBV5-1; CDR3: CASSPKAGGSNQPQHF
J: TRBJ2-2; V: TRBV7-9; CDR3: CASSPQGGLTGELFF
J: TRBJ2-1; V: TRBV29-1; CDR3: CSAGLAGAGEQFF
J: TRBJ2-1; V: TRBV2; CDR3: CANQRANEQFF
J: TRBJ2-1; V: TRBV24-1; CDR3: CATSEGEVGTYNEQFF
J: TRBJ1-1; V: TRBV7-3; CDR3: CASSLTGGQTEAFF
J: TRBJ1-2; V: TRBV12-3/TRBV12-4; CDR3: CASSSRTAPGGYGYTF
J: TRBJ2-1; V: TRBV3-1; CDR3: CASSQDGPNEQFF
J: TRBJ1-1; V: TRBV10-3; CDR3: CAIRGGMNTEAFF
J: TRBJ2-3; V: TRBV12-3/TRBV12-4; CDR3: CASSLGLGASGITDTQYF
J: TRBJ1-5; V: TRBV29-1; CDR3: CSVRQGHQPQHF
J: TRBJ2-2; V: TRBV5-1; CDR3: CASSLVRVAVKGELFF
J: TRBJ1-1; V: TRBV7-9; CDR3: CASSFRDRLNTEAFF
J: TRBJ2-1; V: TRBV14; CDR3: CASSAFRDPLTNEQFF
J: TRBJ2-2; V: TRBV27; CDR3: CASKLIYTGELFF
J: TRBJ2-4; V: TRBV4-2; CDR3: CASSSFSGINSSAKNIQYF
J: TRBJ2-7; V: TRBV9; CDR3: CASSGPRAGGPHEQYF
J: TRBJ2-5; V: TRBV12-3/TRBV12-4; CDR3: CASSAEETQYF
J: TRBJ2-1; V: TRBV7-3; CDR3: CASRSSGSNEQFF
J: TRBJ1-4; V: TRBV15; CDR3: CATSGPRIGNEKLFF
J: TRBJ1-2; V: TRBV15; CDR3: CATSRARDRGLGYGYTF
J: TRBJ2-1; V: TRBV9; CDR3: CASSSKGSSGSIGDEQFF
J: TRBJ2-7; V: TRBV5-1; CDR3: CASSLAGFDYEQYF
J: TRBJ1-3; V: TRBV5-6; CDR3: CASSLGGNTIYF
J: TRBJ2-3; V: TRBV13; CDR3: CASSLVGRTLTDTQYF
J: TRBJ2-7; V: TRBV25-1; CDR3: CASSARGQLPHEQYF
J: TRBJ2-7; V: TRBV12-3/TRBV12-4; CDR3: CASSLGVLQGAVYEQYF
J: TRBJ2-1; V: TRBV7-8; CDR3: CASSLSSGLNEQFF
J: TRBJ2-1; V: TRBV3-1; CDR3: CASSRYGKNEQFF
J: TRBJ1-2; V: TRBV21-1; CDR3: CASAPGQGNATTMGGGYTF
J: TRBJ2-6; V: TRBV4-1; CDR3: CASSQAPYGANVLTF
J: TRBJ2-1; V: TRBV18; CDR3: CASSPRVRGSYNEQFF
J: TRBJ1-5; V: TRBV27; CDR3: CASSLSPSGGNQPQHF
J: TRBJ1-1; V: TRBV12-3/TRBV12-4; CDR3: CASTREQGNTEAFF
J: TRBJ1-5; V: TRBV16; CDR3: CASSQSNRGLKRPQHF
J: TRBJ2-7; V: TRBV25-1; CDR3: CASSEWREYEQYF
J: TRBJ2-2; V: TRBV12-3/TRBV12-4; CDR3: CASSPRDGPSGTGELFF
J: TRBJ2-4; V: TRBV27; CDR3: CASSPRLAKNIQYF